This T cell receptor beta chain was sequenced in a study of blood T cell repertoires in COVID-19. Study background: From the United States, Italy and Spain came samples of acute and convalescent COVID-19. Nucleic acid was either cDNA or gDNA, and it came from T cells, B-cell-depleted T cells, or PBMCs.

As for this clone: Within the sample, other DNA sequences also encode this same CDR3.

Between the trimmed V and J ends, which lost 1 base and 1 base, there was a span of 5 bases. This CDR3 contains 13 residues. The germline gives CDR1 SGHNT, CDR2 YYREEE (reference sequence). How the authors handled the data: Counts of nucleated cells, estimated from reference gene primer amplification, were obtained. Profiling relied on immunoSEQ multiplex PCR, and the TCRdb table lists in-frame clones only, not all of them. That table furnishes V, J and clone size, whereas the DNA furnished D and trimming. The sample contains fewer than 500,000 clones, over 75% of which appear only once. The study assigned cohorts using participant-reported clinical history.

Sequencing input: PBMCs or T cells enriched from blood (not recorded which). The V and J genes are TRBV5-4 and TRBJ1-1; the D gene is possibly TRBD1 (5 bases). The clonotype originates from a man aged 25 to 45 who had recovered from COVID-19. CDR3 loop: CASSLQGNTEAFF. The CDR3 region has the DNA TGTGCCAGCAGCTTGCAGGGGAACACTGAAGCTTTCTTT.